This record concerns one T cell receptor (beta chain) sequence. Germline assignment: CDR1 SGHNT and CDR2 YYREEE (reference sequence). V trimming: 4 bases; J trimming: 4 bases; junction bases outside the gene matches: 6. The CDR3 spans 15 residues. The method was immunoSEQ multiplex PCR; TCRdb's version includes in-frame clones alone and lacks a portion of them. The sample lists approximately 33,000 clones, 88% occurring once. This record comes from a study of T cell changes during pregnancy in multiple sclerosis. The source is a female donor in good health, enrolled as a control in a pregnancy study. The sequencing here drew on CD4+ T cells from peripheral blood mononuclear cells, taken in the first trimester of pregnancy. The gene calls are TRBV5-4 and TRBJ1-4; 8 bases are shared with TRBD1. CDR3 nucleotide sequence: TGTGCCAGCAGCGTTGGGACAGGCGATAATGAAAAACTGTTTTTT. Amino acid sequence: CASSVGTGDNEKLFF.